This passage covers 26 T cell receptor beta chains from one sample sequenced in a study of blood T cell repertoires in COVID-19 (TCRdb year 2020). Libraries were constructed by the immunoSEQ multiplex PCR assay. TCRdb mirrors the immuneACCESS table, restricted to in-frame sequences. Some clones are absent from its copies; in checked studies, under half trace to an unresolved V gene, and the reason for the others is unknown. The sample data list about 140,000 clones, and around 81% of these were observed just once. The ten largest clones add up to more than 7% of the sample. The sample comprised peripheral blood. These receptors all stem from a human donor in a cohort sampled during active COVID-19.

This chain joins TRBV6-6 and TRBJ1-4, with 12 positions matching TRBD1. Unmatched junction bases numbered 4, after V lost 1 base and J lost 7 bases. The germline V gene has CDR1 MNHNY and CDR2 SVGAGI (reference sequence). The CDR3 extends over 16 amino acids. The CDR3 here is CASSYFRDRGREKLFF. In nucleotides, the CDR3 is TGTGCCAGCAGTTACTTCCGGGACAGGGGGCGTGAAAAACTGTTTTTT.

The rearrangement links TRBV11-2 to TRBJ2-3; 13 bases are a match to TRBD2. The germline gives CDR1 SGHAT, CDR2 FQNNGV. The CDR3 runs to 15 residues. J gave up 4 bases and V 6 bases, and 4 bases lay outside the gene matches. The CDR3 sequence is CASRRTSGGSDTQYF. CDR3 nucleotides: TGTGCCAGCAGACGGACTAGCGGGGGATCAGATACGCAGTATTTT.

This rearrangement joins TRBV5-6 to TRBJ1-6; D is undetermined. This CDR3 comprises 15 residues. Germline CDR1 and CDR2: SGHDT and YYEEEE. V lost 7 bases and J 6 bases, leaving 17 bases between the germline ends. The CDR3, as DNA: TGTGCCAGCGAGAGAAAACCGGGGTCTAATTCACCCCTCCACTTT. Translated, it gives CASERKPGSNSPLHF.

J is TRBJ2-2 and V is TRBV7-9; possible D gene TRBD1, 5 bases. From germline, CDR1 is SEHNR and CDR2 FQNEAQ (reference sequence). V lost 1 base and J lost 1, with 7 bases in between. The CDR3 length is 15 residues. In DNA form, the CDR3 reads TGTGCCAGCAGCTTAGTTACAGGGAACACCGGGGAGCTGTTTTTT. Amino acids: CASSLVTGNTGELFF.

There are a few counts of this clone. The J gene is TRBJ1-5, the V gene TRBV20-1; D is ambiguous. Germline V gene sequence: CDR1 DFQATT, CDR2 SNEGSKA (reference sequence). The CDR3 is 14 residues long. V was clipped by 3 bases and J by 1 base, with 10 bases between them. The DNA for the CDR3 is TGCAGTGCTAGTCGGGGTCAGAGCAATCAGCCCCAGCATTTT. Residues: CSASRGQSNQPQHF.

This clone was seen a single time. Additional DNA sequences in this sample encode the identical CDR3. This rearrangement joins TRBV28 to TRBJ1-5; 10 bases line up with TRBD1. This CDR3 region has 14 residues. V shed 6 bases and J 4 bases; nucleotides not matched to a gene: 3. Per germline, CDR1 MDHEN and CDR2 SYDVKM. CDR3 region: CASSSGQGNQPQHF. CDR3 DNA: TGTGCCAGCAGCTCGGGACAGGGGAATCAGCCCCAGCATTTT.

The V and J genes are TRBV10-3 and TRBJ1-2; TRBD1 matches at 10 bases. This CDR3 comprises 14 residues. V shed 7 bases, J shed 6 bases, and the junction held 8 bases outside the gene matches. Looked up from germline, CDR1 is ENHRY and CDR2 is SYGVKD. The CDR3 coding sequence is TGTGCCATCACCTTAGACAGGGGGCTAGATGGCTACACCTTC. Its protein product is CAITLDRGLDGYTF.

The rearrangement uses TRBV6-4 and TRBJ1-2; TRBD1 agrees at 12 bases. This CDR3 has 16 amino acids. Germline CDR1 is MRHNA and CDR2 is SNTAGT. Trimming removed 5 bases from V and 7 bases from J; junction bases left unmatched: 11. CDR3 sequence reads: CASSFSGTGGDGGYTF. The CDR3 nucleotides read TGTGCCAGCAGTTTTTCCGGGACAGGGGGCGATGGTGGCTACACCTTC.

This chain connects TRBV5-5 to TRBJ2-2; 7 nucleotides line up with TRBD1. CDR1 is SGHKS, CDR2 YYEKEE, per germline (reference sequence). This CDR3 has 15 amino acids. The J segment lost 5 bases and the V segment lost 1 base, leaving 5 bases of the junction unmatched. As DNA, the CDR3 is TGTGCCAGCAGCTTGACAGGGGCCGAAACCGGGGAGCTGTTTTTT. It yields the protein CASSLTGAETGELFF.

This clone appeared a single time. Other DNA sequences in the sample encode the same CDR3. This sequence joins TRBV7-6 and TRBJ2-5, with D possibly TRBD1 on 6 matching bases. This CDR3 spans 14 amino acids. The germline gives CDR1 SGHVS, CDR2 FNYEAQ. V lost 5 bases and J lost 1, with 11 bases in between. CDR3 DNA: TGTGCCAGCAGCAGGAGGACAGCCCAAGAGACCCAGTACTTC. It yields the protein CASSRRTAQETQYF.

The chain employs TRBV7-2 and TRBJ2-1, with 11 bases fitting TRBD2. Trimming cost V 1 base and J 9 bases; bases outside gene matches: 5. This CDR3 has 15 amino acids. The germline V gene has CDR1 SGHTA and CDR2 FQGNSA. CDR3 in amino acids: CASSLVSGGGGEQFF. The DNA of the CDR3 is TGTGCCAGCAGCTTAGTTAGCGGGGGGGGAGGTGAGCAGTTCTTC.

J is TRBJ1-1 and V is TRBV10-3, with 9 bases lining up with TRBD1. The CDR3 has 17 amino acids. Germline V CDR1 and CDR2: ENHRY, SYGVKD. Trimming took 4 bases from V and 1 from J; bases not matched to a gene: 10. CDR3: CAISANDGQGSNTEAFF. For the CDR3, the DNA is TGTGCCATCAGTGCCAACGACGGACAGGGGTCGAACACTGAAGCTTTCTTT.

J is TRBJ2-3 and V is TRBV3-1 (or the pseudogene TRBV3-2); D might be TRBD1 (6 bases). The CDR3 is made up of 15 amino acids. Between the trimmed V and J ends, which lost 3 bases and 4 bases, there was a span of 14 bases. The germline gives CDR1 LGHDT, CDR2 YNNKEL (reference sequence). This CDR3 is CASSHLQGRADTQYF. Written as DNA, the CDR3 is TGTGCCAGCAGCCATTTGCAGGGGCGCGCAGATACGCAGTATTTT.

This clone showed up just once. The chain joins TRBV6-5 to TRBJ2-5, with D possibly being TRBD1 (6 bases). The V end lost 2 bases, the J end lost 5 bases, and 12 bases lay between the germline ends. The germline gives CDR1 MNHEY, CDR2 SVGAGI. This CDR3 has 14 amino acids. CDR3 in amino acids: CASSYGTILETQYF. CDR3 nucleotides: TGTGCCAGCAGTTACGGGACAATACTCGAGACCCAGTACTTC.

This clone was picked up one time. The chain couples TRBV28 to TRBJ2-1, with D hard to call. Germline lookup yields CDR1 MDHEN and CDR2 SYDVKM. The CDR3 runs to 15 residues. V was clipped by 7 bases and J by 0 bases, with 13 bases between them. The CDR3 loop reads CASIAPRSSYNEQFF. The DNA for the CDR3 is TGTGCCAGCATCGCCCCGCGTTCCTCCTACAATGAGCAGTTCTTC.

The chain employs TRBV7-2 and TRBJ2-4; no firm D call. The CDR3 length is 15 residues. V shed 5 bases and J shed 0 bases, with 11 bases lying between them. Germline loops: CDR1 SGHTA, CDR2 FQGNSA. The CDR3: CASSPRLLAKNIQYF. CDR3 nucleotide sequence: TGTGCCAGCAGCCCGCGGTTGCTAGCCAAAAACATTCAGTACTTC. Looking up the rest from reference TRBV7-2 and TRBJ2-4 gives the full variable domain: GAGVSQSPSNKVTEKGKDVELRCDPISGHTALYWYRQSLGQGLEFLIYFQGNSAPDKSGLPSDRFSAERTGGSVSTLTIQRTQQEDSAVYLCASSPRLLAKNIQYFGAGTRLSVL.

This chain uses TRBV25-1 with TRBJ2-5; maybe TRBD2 (5 bases). CDR1 is MGHDK and CDR2 is SYGVNS in the germline V gene. The CDR3 sequence is 12 residues long. Deletions cut 6 bases from V and 5 bases from J, with 10 bases between. The CDR3 loop is CASSPWRETQYF. DNA of the CDR3: TGTGCCAGCAGCCCTTGGAGGGAGACCCAGTACTTC.

The chain employs TRBV5-6 and TRBJ2-2, with TRBD1 matching over 7 bases. Per the germline V gene, CDR1 is SGHDT and CDR2 is YYEEEE. The length of the CDR3 is 13 residues. J gave up 6 bases and V 2 bases, and 1 base lay outside the gene matches. The CDR3 sequence is CASSFTGAGELFF. Written as DNA, the CDR3 is TGTGCCAGCAGCTTTACAGGGGCCGGGGAGCTGTTTTTT.

The V and J genes are TRBV2 and TRBJ2-7; 7 bases match TRBD1. Germline V CDR1 and CDR2: SNHLY, FYNNEI. Losses at the gene ends were 8 bases for V and 2 bases for J; bases not matched to a gene: 9. CDR3 length equals 14 residues. In DNA form, the CDR3 reads TGTGCCAGCGGGGTAGAAGGGGGCCCCTACGAGCAGTACTTC. This translates into CASGVEGGPYEQYF. The entire variable domain, with the rest obtained from reference TRBV2 and TRBJ2-7, is as follows: EPEVTQTPSHQVTQMGQEVILRCVPISNHLYFYWYRQILGQKVEFLVSFYNNEISEKSEIFDDQFSVERPDGSNFTLKIRSTKLEDSAMYFCASGVEGGPYEQYFGPGTRLTVT.

The J gene is TRBJ1-2, the V gene TRBV11-2; D remains unclear. This CDR3 spans 13 amino acids. CDR1 is SGHAT and CDR2 is FQNNGV in the germline V gene. Deletions cut 0 bases from V and 8 bases from J, with 10 bases between. The CDR3 sequence is CASSLEGPLGYTF. As DNA, the CDR3 is TGTGCCAGCAGCTTAGAGGGCCCCTTGGGCTACACCTTC.

The chain carries TRBV6-1 and TRBJ1-5; possibly TRBD1 for D (5 bases). The CDR3 sequence is 15 residues long. Per germline, CDR1 MNHNS and CDR2 SASEGT. V lost 3 bases to trimming and J lost 1 base, with 10 bases between them. The CDR3 sequence: CASSDGGKSNQPQHF. Here the CDR3 DNA reads TGTGCCAGCAGTGATGGGGGGAAAAGCAATCAGCCCCAGCATTTT.

The rearrangement uses TRBV19 and TRBJ1-5; D is unclear. Trimming pared 5 bases from V and 4 bases from J, leaving 21 bases between. Germline lookup yields CDR1 LNHDA and CDR2 SQIVND (reference sequence). There are 17 residues in the CDR3. The CDR3 DNA is TGTGCCAGTAGTCCCAAGACCGTGGGAGTCAGAAATCAGCCCCAGCATTTT. It translates to CASSPKTVGVRNQPQHF. Full variable domain (missing parts from reference TRBV19 and TRBJ1-5): DGGITQSPKYLFRKEGQNVTLSCEQNLNHDAMYWYRQDPGQGLRLIYYSQIVNDFQKGDIAEGYSVSREKKESFPLTVTSAQKNPTAFYLCASSPKTVGVRNQPQHFGDGTRLSIL.

The chain links TRBV11-2 to TRBJ1-3, with D uncertain. The germline gives CDR1 SGHAT, CDR2 FQNNGV. The CDR3 length is 14 residues. Trimming removed 4 bases at V and 1 base at J, with 8 bases between. CDR3 region: CASSSLQSGNTIYF. In nucleotides, the CDR3 is TGTGCCAGCAGCTCATTACAATCTGGAAACACCATATATTTT.

This clone was observed a single time. This rearrangement joins TRBV18 to TRBJ2-7; 7 positions match TRBD1. Germline trimming cut 4 bases from V and 5 bases from J; bases unmatched to any gene: 11. Germline values: CDR1 KGHSH, CDR2 LQKENI. CDR3 length equals 15 residues. The CDR3 reads CASSQDGTVTNEQYF. For the CDR3, the DNA is TGTGCCAGCTCACAGGACGGGACAGTTACCAACGAGCAGTACTTC.

The chain uses TRBV11-2 and TRBJ1-3; a possible D gene is TRBD1 (5 bases). V was clipped by 1 base and J by 1 base, with 11 bases between them. Germline CDR1 reads SGHAT; CDR2 reads FQNNGV. This CDR3 comprises 16 residues. CDR3 sequence: CASSLVTRASGNTIYF. CDR3 in DNA: TGTGCCAGCAGCTTAGTTACCAGGGCTTCTGGAAACACCATATATTTT.

The V gene is TRBV19, the J gene TRBJ2-2; TRBD1 matches at 8 bases. CDR3 length equals 16 residues. Trimming took 5 bases from V and 6 from J; bases not matched to a gene: 11. Germline V gene data show CDR1 as LNHDA and CDR2 as SQIVND (reference sequence). The CDR3 coding sequence is TGTGCCAGTAGTCCCGGACAGGGACGGCTTTCCGGGGAGCTGTTTTTT. This translates into CASSPGQGRLSGELFF.